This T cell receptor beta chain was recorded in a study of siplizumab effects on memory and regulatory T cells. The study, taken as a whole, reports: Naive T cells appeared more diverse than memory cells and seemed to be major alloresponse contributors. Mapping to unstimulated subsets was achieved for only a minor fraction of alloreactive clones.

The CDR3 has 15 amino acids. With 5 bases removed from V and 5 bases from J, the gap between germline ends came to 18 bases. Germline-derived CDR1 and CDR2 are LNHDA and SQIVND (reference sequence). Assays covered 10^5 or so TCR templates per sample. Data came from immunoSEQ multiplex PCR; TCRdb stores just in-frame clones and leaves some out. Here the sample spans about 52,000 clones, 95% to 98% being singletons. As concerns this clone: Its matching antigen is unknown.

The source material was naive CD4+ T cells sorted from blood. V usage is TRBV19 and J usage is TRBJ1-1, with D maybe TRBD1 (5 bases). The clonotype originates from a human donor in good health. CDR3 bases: TGTGCCAGTAGTTCCCGTGTCCAGGGATGGACTGAAGCTTTCTTT. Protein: CASSSRVQGWTEAFF.